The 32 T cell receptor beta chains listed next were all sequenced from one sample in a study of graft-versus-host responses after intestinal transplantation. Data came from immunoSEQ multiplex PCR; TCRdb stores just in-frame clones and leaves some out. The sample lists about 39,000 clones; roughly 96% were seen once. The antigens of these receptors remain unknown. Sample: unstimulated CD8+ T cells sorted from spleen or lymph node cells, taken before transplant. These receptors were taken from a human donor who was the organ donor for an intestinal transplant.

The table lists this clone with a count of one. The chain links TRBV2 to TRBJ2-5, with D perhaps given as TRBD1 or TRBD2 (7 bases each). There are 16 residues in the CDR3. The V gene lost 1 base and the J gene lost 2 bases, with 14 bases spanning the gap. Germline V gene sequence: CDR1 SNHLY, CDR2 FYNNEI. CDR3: CASSEGAGGGQETQYF. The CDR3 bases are TGTGCCAGCAGTGAAGGGGCAGGGGGAGGGCAAGAGACCCAGTACTTC.

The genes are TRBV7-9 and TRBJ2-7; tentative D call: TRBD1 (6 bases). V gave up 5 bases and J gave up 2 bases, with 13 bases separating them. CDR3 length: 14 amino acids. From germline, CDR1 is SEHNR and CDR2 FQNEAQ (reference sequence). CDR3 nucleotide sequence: TGTGCCAGCAGCCCACGGGACACCACCTACGAGCAGTACTTC. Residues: CASSPRDTTYEQYF.

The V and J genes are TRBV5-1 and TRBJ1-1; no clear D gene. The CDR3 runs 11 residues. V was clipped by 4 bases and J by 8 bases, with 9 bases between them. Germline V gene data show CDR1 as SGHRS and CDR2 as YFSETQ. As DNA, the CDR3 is TGCGCCAGCAGCGAAAGCGCCGAAGCTTTCTTT. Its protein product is CASSESAEAFF. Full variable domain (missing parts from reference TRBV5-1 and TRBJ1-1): KAGVTQTPRYLIKTRGQQVTLSCSPISGHRSVSWYQQTPGQGLQFLFEYFSETQRNKGNFPGRFSGRQFSNSRSEMNVSTLELGDSALYLCASSESAEAFFGQGTRLTVV.

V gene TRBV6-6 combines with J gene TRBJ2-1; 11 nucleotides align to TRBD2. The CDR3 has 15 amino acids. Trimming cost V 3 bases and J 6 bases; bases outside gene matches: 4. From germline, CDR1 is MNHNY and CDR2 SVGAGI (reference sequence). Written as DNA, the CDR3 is TGTGCCAGCAGTTATGTTAGCGGGGGGGTCAATGAGCAGTTCTTC. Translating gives CASSYVSGGVNEQFF.

The CDR3 DNA follows: TGTGCCAGCAGTTTTGGACAGGGTAGTCAGCCCCAGCATTTT. Protein: CASSFGQGSQPQHF. The chain joins TRBV27 to TRBJ1-5, with 8 bases lining up with TRBD1. Germline V lookup: CDR1 MNHEY, CDR2 SMNVEV (reference sequence). V was clipped by 3 bases and J by 6 bases; unmatched bases: 4. CDR3 length: 14 residues.

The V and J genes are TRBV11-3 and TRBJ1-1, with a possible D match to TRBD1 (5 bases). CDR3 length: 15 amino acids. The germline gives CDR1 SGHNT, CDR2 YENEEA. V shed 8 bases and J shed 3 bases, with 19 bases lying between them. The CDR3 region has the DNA TGTGCCAGCGGCCCTTACGGGACTGGGGACACTGAAGCTTTCTTT. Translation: CASGPYGTGDTEAFF. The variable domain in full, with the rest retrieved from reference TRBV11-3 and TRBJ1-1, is EAGVVQSPRYKIIEKKQPVAFWCNPISGHNTLYWYLQNLGQGPELLIRYENEEAVDDSQLPKDRFSAERLKGVDSTLKIQPAELGDSAVYLCASGPYGTGDTEAFFGQGTRLTVV.

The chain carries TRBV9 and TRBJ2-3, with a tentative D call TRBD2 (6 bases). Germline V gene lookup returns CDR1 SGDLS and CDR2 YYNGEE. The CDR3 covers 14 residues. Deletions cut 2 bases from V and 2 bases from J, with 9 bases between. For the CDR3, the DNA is TGTGCCAGCAGCGTCCGGGACTTCACAGATACGCAGTATTTT. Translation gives CASSVRDFTDTQYF.

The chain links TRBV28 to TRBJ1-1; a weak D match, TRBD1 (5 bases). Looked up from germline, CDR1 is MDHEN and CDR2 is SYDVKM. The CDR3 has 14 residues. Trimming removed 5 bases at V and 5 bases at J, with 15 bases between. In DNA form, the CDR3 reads TGTGCCAGCAGTCTCGGGACGTTTGAGACTGAAGCTTTCTTT. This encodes CASSLGTFETEAFF. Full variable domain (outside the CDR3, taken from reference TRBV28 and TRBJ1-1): DVKVTQSSRYLVKRTGEKVFLECVQDMDHENMFWYRQDPGLGLRLIYFSYDVKMKEKGDIPEGYSVSREKKERFSLILESASTNQTSMYLCASSLGTFETEAFFGQGTRLTVV.

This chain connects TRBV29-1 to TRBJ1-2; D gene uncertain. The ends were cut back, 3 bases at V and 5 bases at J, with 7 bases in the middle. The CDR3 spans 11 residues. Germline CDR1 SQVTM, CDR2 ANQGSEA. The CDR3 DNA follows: TGCAGCGTTGAGGAAGGGTATGGCTACACCTTC. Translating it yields CSVEEGYGYTF.

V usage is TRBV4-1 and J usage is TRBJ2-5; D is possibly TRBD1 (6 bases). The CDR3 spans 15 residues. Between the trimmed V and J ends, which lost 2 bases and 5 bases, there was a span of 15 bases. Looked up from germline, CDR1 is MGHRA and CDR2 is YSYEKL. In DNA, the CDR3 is TGCGCCAGCAGCCAATCCTGGGGGCTAGGGGAGACCCAGTACTTC. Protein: CASSQSWGLGETQYF.

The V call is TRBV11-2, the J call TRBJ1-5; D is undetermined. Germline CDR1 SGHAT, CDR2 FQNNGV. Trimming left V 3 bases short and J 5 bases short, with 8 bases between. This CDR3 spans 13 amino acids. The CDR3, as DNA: TGTGCCAGCAGCTTGGGAATGTATCAGCCCCAGCATTTT. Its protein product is CASSLGMYQPQHF.

The CDR3 DNA reads TGTGCCAGCAGCTTATTCGACACCGGGGAGCTGTTTTTT. Translation: CASSLFDTGELFF. The chain uses TRBV7-2 and TRBJ2-2; no clear D. Germline V gene lookup returns CDR1 SGHTA and CDR2 FQGNSA. Trimming removed 2 bases at V and 3 bases at J, with 4 bases between. This CDR3 comprises 13 residues.

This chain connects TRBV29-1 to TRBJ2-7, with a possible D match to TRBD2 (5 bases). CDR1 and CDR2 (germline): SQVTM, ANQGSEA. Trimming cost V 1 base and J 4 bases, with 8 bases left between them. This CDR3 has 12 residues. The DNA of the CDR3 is TGCAGCGTTGAAGCCGGCGGGTACGAGCAGTACTTC. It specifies CSVEAGGYEQYF.

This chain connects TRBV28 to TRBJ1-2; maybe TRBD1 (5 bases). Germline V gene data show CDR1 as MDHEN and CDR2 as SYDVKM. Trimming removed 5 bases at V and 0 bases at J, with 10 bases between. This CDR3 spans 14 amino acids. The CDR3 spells CASSADKTNYGYTF. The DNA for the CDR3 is TGTGCCAGCAGTGCGGACAAAACTAACTATGGCTACACCTTC.

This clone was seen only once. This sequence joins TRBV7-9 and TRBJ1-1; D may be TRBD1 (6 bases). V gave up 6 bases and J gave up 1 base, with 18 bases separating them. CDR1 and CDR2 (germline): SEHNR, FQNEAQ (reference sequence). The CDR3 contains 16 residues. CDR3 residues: CASSSTGNAPNTEAFF. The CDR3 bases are TGTGCCAGCAGTTCAACAGGGAATGCCCCGAACACTGAAGCTTTCTTT. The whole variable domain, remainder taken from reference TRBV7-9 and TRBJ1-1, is DTGVSQNPRHKITKRGQNVTFRCDPISEHNRLYWYRQTLGQGPEFLTYFQNEAQLEKSRLLSDRFSAERPKGSFSTLEIQRTEQGDSAMYLCASSSTGNAPNTEAFFGQGTRLTVV.

CDR3 sequence: CASSPRTGGDQPQHF. The DNA for the CDR3 is TGTGCCAGCAGTCCCCGGACAGGGGGCGATCAGCCCCAGCATTTT. The chain joins TRBV6-6 to TRBJ1-5; 11 bases map to TRBD1. The CDR3 spans 15 residues. The V segment lost 5 bases and the J segment 5 bases; nucleotides outside the gene matches: 5. CDR1 is MNHNY, CDR2 SVGAGI, per germline (reference sequence).

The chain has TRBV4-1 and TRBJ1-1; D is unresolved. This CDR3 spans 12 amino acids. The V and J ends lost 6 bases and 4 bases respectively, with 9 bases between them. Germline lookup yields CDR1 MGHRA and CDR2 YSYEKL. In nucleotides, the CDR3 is TGCGCCAGCAGTGGGGTGGGCACTGAAGCTTTCTTT. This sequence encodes CASSGVGTEAFF.

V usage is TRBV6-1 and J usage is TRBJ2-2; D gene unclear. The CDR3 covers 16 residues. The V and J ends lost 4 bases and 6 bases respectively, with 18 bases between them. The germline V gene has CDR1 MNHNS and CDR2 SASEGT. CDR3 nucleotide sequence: TGTGCCAGCAGTGTAAGGCCGACCCCGATACCCGGGGAGCTGTTTTTT. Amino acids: CASSVRPTPIPGELFF.

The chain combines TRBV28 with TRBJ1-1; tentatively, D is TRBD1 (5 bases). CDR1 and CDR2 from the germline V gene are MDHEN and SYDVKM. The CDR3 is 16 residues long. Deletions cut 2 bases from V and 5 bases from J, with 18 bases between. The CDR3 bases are TGTGCCAGCAGTTTAGGCCAGGGAAGTAAGGGGACTGAAGCTTTCTTT. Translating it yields CASSLGQGSKGTEAFF.

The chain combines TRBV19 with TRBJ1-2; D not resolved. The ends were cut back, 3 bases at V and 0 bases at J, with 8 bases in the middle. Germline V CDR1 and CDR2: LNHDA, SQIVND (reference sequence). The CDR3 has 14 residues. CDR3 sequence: CASSILDTNYGYTF. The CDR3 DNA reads TGTGCCAGTAGTATCCTAGACACTAACTATGGCTACACCTTC.

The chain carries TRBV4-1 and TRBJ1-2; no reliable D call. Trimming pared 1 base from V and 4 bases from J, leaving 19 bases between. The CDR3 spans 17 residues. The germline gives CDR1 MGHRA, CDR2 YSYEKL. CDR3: CASSQVTDQQPSYGYTF. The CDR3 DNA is TGCGCCAGCAGCCAAGTCACCGACCAACAGCCTAGCTATGGCTACACCTTC.

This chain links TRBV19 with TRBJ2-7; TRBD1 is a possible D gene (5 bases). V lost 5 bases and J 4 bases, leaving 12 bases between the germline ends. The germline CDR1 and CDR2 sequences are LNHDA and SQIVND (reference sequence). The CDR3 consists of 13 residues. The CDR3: CASSVRVGYEQYF. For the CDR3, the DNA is TGTGCCAGTAGTGTCAGGGTCGGATACGAGCAGTACTTC.

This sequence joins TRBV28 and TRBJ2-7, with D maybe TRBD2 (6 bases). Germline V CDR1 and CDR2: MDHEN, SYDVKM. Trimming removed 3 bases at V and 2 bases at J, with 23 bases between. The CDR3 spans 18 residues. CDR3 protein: CASSFQPDRGVVAYEQYF. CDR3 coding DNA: TGTGCCAGCAGTTTTCAGCCCGATCGCGGGGTAGTAGCCTACGAGCAGTACTTC.

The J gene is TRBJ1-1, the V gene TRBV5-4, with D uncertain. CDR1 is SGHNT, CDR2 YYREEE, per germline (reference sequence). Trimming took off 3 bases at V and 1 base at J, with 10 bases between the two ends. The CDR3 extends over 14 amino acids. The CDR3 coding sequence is TGTGCCAGCAGCTCGGAGGGCCGGAACACTGAAGCTTTCTTT. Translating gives CASSSEGRNTEAFF.

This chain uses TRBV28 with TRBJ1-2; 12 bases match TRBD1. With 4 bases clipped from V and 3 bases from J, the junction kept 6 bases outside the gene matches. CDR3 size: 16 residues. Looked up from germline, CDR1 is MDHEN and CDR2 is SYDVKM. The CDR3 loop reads CASSSGTGGVYYGYTF. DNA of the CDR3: TGTGCCAGCAGTTCAGGGACAGGGGGCGTGTACTATGGCTACACCTTC.

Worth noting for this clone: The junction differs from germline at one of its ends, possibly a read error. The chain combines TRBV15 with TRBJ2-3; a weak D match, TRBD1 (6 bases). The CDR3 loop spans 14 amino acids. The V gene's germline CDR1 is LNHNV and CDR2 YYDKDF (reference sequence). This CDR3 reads CVTRDTSSTDTQYF. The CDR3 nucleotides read TGTGTCACCAGGGACACAAGCAGCACAGATACGCAGTATTTT.

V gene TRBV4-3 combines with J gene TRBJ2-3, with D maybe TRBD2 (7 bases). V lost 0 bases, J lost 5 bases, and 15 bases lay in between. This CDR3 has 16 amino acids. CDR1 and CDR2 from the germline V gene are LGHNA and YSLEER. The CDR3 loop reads CASSQDWQGRGDTQYF. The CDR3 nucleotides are TGCGCCAGCAGCCAAGATTGGCAGGGGAGGGGAGATACGCAGTATTTT.

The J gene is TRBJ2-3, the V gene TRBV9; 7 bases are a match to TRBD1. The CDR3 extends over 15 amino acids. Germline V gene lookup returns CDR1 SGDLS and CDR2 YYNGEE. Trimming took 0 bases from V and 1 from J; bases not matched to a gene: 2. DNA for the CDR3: TGTGCCAGCAGCGTAGGCACAGGGGGCACAGATACGCAGTATTTT. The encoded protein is CASSVGTGGTDTQYF.

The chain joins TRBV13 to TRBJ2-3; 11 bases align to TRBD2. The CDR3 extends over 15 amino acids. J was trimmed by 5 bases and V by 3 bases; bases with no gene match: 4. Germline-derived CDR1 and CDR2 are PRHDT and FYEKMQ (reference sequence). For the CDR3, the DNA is TGTGCCAGCAGCTTTAGCGGGGGGGCAAAAGATACGCAGTATTTT. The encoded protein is CASSFSGGAKDTQYF. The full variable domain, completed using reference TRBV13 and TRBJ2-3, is AAGVIQSPRHLIKEKRETATLKCYPIPRHDTVYWYQQGPGQDPQFLISFYEKMQSDKGSIPDRFSAQQFSDYHSELNMSSLELGDSALYFCASSFSGGAKDTQYFGPGTRLTVL.

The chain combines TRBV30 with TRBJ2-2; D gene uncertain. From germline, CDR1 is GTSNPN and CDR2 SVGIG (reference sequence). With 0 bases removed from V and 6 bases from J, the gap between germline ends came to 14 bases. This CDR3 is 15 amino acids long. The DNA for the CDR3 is TGTGCCTGGAGTGTCCTAACTCCCGGACCCGGGGAGCTGTTTTTT. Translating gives CAWSVLTPGPGELFF.

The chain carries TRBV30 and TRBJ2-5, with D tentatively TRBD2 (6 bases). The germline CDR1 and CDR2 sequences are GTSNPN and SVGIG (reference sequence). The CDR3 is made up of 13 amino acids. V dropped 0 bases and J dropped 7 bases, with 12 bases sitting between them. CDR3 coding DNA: TGTGCCTGGAGTGTACTTTTGGGAGGGACCCAGTACTTC. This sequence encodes CAWSVLLGGTQYF. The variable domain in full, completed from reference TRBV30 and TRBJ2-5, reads SQTIHQWPATLVQPVGSPLSLECTVEGTSNPNLYWYRQAAGRGLQLLFYSVGIGQISSEVPQNLSASRPQDRQFILSSKKLLLSDSGFYLCAWSVLLGGTQYFGPGTRLLVL.

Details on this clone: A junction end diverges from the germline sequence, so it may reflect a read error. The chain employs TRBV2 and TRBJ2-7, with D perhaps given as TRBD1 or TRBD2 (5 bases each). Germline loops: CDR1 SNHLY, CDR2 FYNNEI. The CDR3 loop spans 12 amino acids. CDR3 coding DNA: TGTGCCAGCTGTGAGGGGTTTGACGAGCAGTACTTC. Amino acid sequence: CASCEGFDEQYF. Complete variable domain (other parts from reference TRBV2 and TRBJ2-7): EPEVTQTPSHQVTQMGQEVILRCVPISNHLYFYWYRQILGQKVEFLVSFYNNEISEKSEIFDDQFSVERPDGSNFTLKIRSTKLEDSAMYFCASCEGFDEQYFGPGTRLTVT.